The rows below give T cell receptor beta chains drawn from one sample of a study of T-cell reconstitution after alpha-beta-depleted transplantation in children. TCRdb analysed the PCR reads with MiXCR anew, one entry per CDR3 protein. The top ten hold under 6% of the sample, which has roughly 790,000 distinct CDR3 sequences, around 15% seen once. Here the sequenced sample was PBMCs, mostly from graft donor cells, taken 360 days after TCRalphabeta/CD19-depleted stem cell transplant. These receptors were obtained from a male patient younger than 18 who had a stem cell transplant for acute lymphoblastic leukemia, so the T cells may come from the graft donor. CDR3s include the opening cysteine and the closing phenylalanine or tryptophan. Each record gives: J gene, clone size, V gene, D gene, CDR3 protein, CDR3 DNA. D genes are given only for firm matches. Only some rows state a clone size, as once, few, many or a class for expanded clones.

TRBJ2-1 | few | TRBV11-1 | TRBD2 | CASSSPSLAGGWSYNEQFF | TGTGCCAGCAGCTCTCCCTCGCTAGCGGGAGGTTGGAGCTACAATGAGCAGTTCTTC
TRBJ2-3 | few | TRBV12-3/TRBV12-4 | . | CASTLSGLGDTQYF | TGTGCCAGCACCTTGAGTGGGTTGGGAGATACGCAGTATTTT
TRBJ1-3 | . | TRBV4-1 | . | CASSQVTGNSGNTIYF | TGCGCCAGCAGCCAAGTGACAGGAAACTCTGGAAACACCATATATTTT
TRBJ2-5 | few | TRBV4-1 | . | CASSHLPGQFQETQYF | TGCGCCAGCAGCCACCTACCTGGACAGTTCCAAGAGACCCAGTACTTC
TRBJ2-2 | few | TRBV7-9 | . | CASTYGSLGAGELFF | TGTGCCAGCACCTACGGGAGTCTCGGGGCCGGGGAGCTGTTTTTT
TRBJ2-3 | few | TRBV20-1 | . | CSASRDTDTQYF | TGCAGTGCTAGTCGAGACACAGATACGCAGTATTTT
TRBJ1-5 | . | TRBV12-3/TRBV12-4 | TRBD1 | CASNPQGLGQPQHF | TGTGCCAGCAACCCACAGGGGCTTGGTCAGCCCCAGCATTTT
TRBJ1-4 | few | TRBV21-1 | . | CASRRFKNRGRAEKLFF | TGTGCCAGCAGGAGGTTTAAAAACAGGGGGCGAGCTGAAAAACTGTTTTTT
TRBJ2-7 | many | TRBV2 | TRBD1 | CASSEDRAYEQYF | TGTGCCAGCAGTGAGGACAGGGCCTACGAGCAGTACTTC
TRBJ2-3 | few | TRBV20-1 | . | CSACSDSYTQYF | TGCAGTGCTTGCTCCGACTCATATACGCAGTATTTT
TRBJ2-5 | . | TRBV7-2 | TRBD2 | CASSLGLAGRGETQYF | TGTGCCAGCAGCCTAGGACTAGCGGGAAGGGGAGAGACCCAGTACTTC
TRBJ1-2 | . | TRBV20-1 | . | CSASGNYGYTF | TGCAGTGCTAGCGGTAACTATGGCTACACCTTC
TRBJ1-2 | medium-sized | TRBV7-9 | . | CASSLRPEDPLNYGYTF | TGTGCCAGCAGCTTAAGACCCGAAGACCCCCTTAACTATGGCTACACCTTC
TRBJ1-1 | many | TRBV4-1 | . | CASSQEYRSSAFF | TGCGCCAGCAGCCAAGAGTACAGAAGTTCGGCTTTCTTT
TRBJ2-7 | . | TRBV16 | TRBD1 | CASSQSPWTGLVDEQYF | TGTGCCAGCAGCCAATCCCCGTGGACAGGATTAGTGGACGAGCAGTACTTC
TRBJ2-3 | . | TRBV7-6 | . | CASSHQRSTDTQYF | TGTGCCAGCAGCCACCAGAGGAGCACAGATACGCAGTATTTT
TRBJ1-5 | many | TRBV5-1 | . | CASSLEGGFQPQHF | TGCGCCAGCAGCTTGGAAGGTGGTTTTCAGCCCCAGCATTTT
TRBJ2-5 | . | TRBV18 | . | CASSPLGQQKETQYF | TGTGCCAGCTCACCTCTGGGACAACAAAAAGAGACCCAGTACTTC
TRBJ2-1 | once | TRBV7-4 | TRBD2 | CASGGLADPFYNEQFF | TGTGCCAGCGGAGGACTAGCGGACCCCTTTTACAATGAGCAGTTCTTC
TRBJ2-3 | few | TRBV5-1 | . | CASSNPTDTQYF | TGCGCCAGCAGCAACCCCACAGATACGCAGTATTTT
TRBJ1-4 | many | TRBV7-8 | TRBD1 | CASSSRGRTNEKLFF | TGTGCCAGCAGCTCCAGGGGGCGTACTAATGAAAAACTGTTTTTT
TRBJ2-1 | . | TRBV12-3/TRBV12-4 | . | CASSPQGVTYNEQFF | TGTGCCAGCAGCCCACAGGGAGTCACCTACAATGAGCAGTTCTTC
TRBJ2-6 | . | TRBV27 | . | CASSLNSRGAGANVLTF | TGTGCCAGCAGTTTAAACAGCAGGGGCGCCGGGGCCAACGTCCTGACTTTC
TRBJ2-1 | many | TRBV29-1 | . | CSVVLGTGYNEQFF | TGCAGCGTTGTTCTAGGGACGGGCTACAATGAGCAGTTCTTC
TRBJ2-1 | few | TRBV12-1 | . | CASSLVAPSVPPVLGSTNYNEQFF | TGTGCCAGCAGCCTTGTCGCGCCTAGCGTTCCACCTGTTTTGGGAAGTACGAATTACAATGAGCAGTTCTTC
TRBJ2-7 | . | TRBV5-1 | . | CASSLARPGEYEQYF | TGCGCCAGCAGCTTGGCTAGACCAGGGGAATACGAGCAGTACTTC
TRBJ2-7 | . | TRBV7-6 | TRBD2 | CASSPGAGGSYEQYF | TGTGCCAGCAGCCCGGGGGCGGGGGGATCCTACGAGCAGTACTTC
TRBJ2-2 | few | TRBV12-3/TRBV12-4 | . | CASRLGGALALFF | TGTGCCAGCAGGCTAGGGGGAGCTTTGGCGCTGTTTTTT
TRBJ1-1 | few | TRBV5-1 | TRBD1 | CASSFNRGRDTEAFF | TGCGCCAGCAGCTTTAACAGGGGAAGGGACACTGAAGCTTTCTTT
TRBJ1-2 | few | TRBV9 | . | CASSVAQGHGYTF | TGTGCCAGCAGCGTAGCACAGGGCCATGGCTACACCTTC
TRBJ2-7 | . | TRBV7-8 | . | CASSYNQGLTREQYF | TGTGCCAGCAGCTATAATCAAGGACTTACGAGGGAGCAGTACTTC
TRBJ1-6 | . | TRBV5-1 | . | CASSLEAGMRNSPLHF | TGCGCCAGCAGCTTGGAGGCGGGGATGAGGAATTCACCCCTCCACTTT
TRBJ2-1 | . | TRBV12-3/TRBV12-4 | . | CASSLRAVNEQFF | TGTGCCAGCAGTTTACGAGCGGTAAATGAGCAGTTCTTC